This passage covers 17 T cell receptor beta chains from one sample sequenced in a study of T cell responses to AZD1222 COVID-19 vaccine. The repertoire was sequenced with immunoSEQ multiplex PCR; TCRdb's copy has only in-frame clones and lacks some. The sample has tens of thousands of clones; around 83% are singletons. The material was peripheral blood, obtained on day 0 of AZD1222 vaccination. Source of these receptors: an adult in good health.

This rearrangement joins TRBV5-5 to TRBJ1-2, with unresolved D. Between the trimmed V and J ends, which lost 0 bases and 1 base, there was a span of 7 bases. The CDR3 has 14 residues. CDR1 SGHKS and CDR2 YYEKEE come from the germline V gene (reference sequence). CDR3 sequence reads: CASSLGTVNYGYTF. The CDR3 nucleotides are TGTGCCAGCAGCTTGGGGACTGTTAACTATGGCTACACCTTC. Using reference TRBV5-5 and TRBJ1-2 for the parts outside the CDR3, the full variable domain is DAGVTQSPTHLIKTRGQQVTLRCSPISGHKSVSWYQQVLGQGPQFIFQYYEKEERGRGNFPDRFSARQFPNYSSELNVNALLLGDSALYLCASSLGTVNYGYTFGSGTRLTVV.

The V call is TRBV10-3, the J call TRBJ2-7, with 10 nucleotides matching TRBD1. V shed 8 bases, J shed 2 bases, and the junction held 3 bases outside the gene matches. This CDR3 contains 13 residues. Per germline, CDR1 ENHRY and CDR2 SYGVKD. Here the CDR3 reads CAIGQGETYEQYF. In DNA form, the CDR3 reads TGTGCCATCGGACAGGGGGAAACCTACGAGCAGTACTTC.

The rearrangement uses TRBV7-2 and TRBJ2-3; possibly TRBD2 for D (6 bases). V dropped 5 bases and J dropped 0 bases, with 15 bases sitting between them. Germline CDR1 is SGHTA and CDR2 is FQGNSA. This CDR3 contains 16 residues. This chain's CDR3 is CASSPIGGLSTDTQYF. CDR3 DNA sequence: TGTGCCAGCAGCCCGATTGGGGGACTTAGCACAGATACGCAGTATTTT.

V is TRBV19 and J is TRBJ2-7; 10 bases align to TRBD1. V lost 3 bases and J lost 6; bases outside the gene matches: 8. Germline V gives CDR1 LNHDA, CDR2 SQIVND (reference sequence). CDR3 length: 15 residues. In DNA, the CDR3 is TGTGCCAGTAGTATGGTCGCCGGGACAGGGGTCGAGCAGTACTTC. It is translated as CASSMVAGTGVEQYF.

The chain uses TRBV5-1 and TRBJ1-1; no clear D. Trimming shortened V by 0 bases and J by 2 bases, and 14 bases separated the two germline ends. Germline V gene lookup returns CDR1 SGHRS and CDR2 YFSETQ. The CDR3 totals 16 residues. As DNA, the CDR3 is TGCGCCAGCAGCTTGGATGTCGAACAGAGTAACACTGAAGCTTTCTTT. Residues: CASSLDVEQSNTEAFF.

The chain recombines TRBV4-3 with TRBJ2-1; unclear D gene. The CDR3 has 15 residues. CDR1 and CDR2 from the germline V gene are LGHNA and YSLEER. The germline V and J ends were trimmed by 4 bases and 8 bases, with 18 bases remaining between them. The CDR3 DNA reads TGCGCCAGCAGCCCGTTCGGTGGTAGCCGTTATGAGCAGTTCTTC. Translating it yields CASSPFGGSRYEQFF.

V usage is TRBV29-1 and J usage is TRBJ2-1; 12 nucleotides agree with TRBD2. The CDR3 has 14 residues. Germline values: CDR1 SQVTM, CDR2 ANQGSEA. Trimming removed 7 bases from V and 10 bases from J; junction bases left unmatched: 11. The CDR3 region is CSGSIGLAGGEQFF. CDR3 nucleotide sequence: TGCAGCGGCAGCATAGGGCTAGCGGGGGGGGAGCAGTTCTTC.

The gene calls are TRBV29-1 and TRBJ2-5; 8 bases fit TRBD1. The CDR3 is 13 amino acids. Germline CDR1 SQVTM, CDR2 ANQGSEA. V shed 4 bases and J 4 bases; nucleotides not matched to a gene: 5. CDR3 in amino acids: CSVAAQGAETQYF. The DNA of the CDR3 is TGCAGCGTTGCGGCCCAGGGGGCAGAGACCCAGTACTTC.

The rearrangement joins TRBV6-2 or TRBV6-3 to TRBJ1-6; 9 positions match TRBD1. V lost 6 bases to trimming and J lost 6 bases; unmatched junction nucleotides: 6. Looked up from germline, CDR1 is MNHEY and CDR2 is SVGEGT. The CDR3 length is 15 residues. CDR3 DNA sequence: TGTGCCAGCAGCCTACTGGACAGGGGTAATTCACCCCTCCACTTT. Translation gives CASSLLDRGNSPLHF.

The chain couples TRBV10-1 to TRBJ2-1; 7 nucleotides line up with TRBD2. With 0 bases clipped from V and 5 bases from J, the junction kept 7 bases outside the gene matches. This CDR3 has 16 amino acids. CDR1 is WNHNN, CDR2 SYGVQD, per germline (reference sequence). Here the CDR3 DNA reads TGCGCCAGCAGTGAGTCATTGGGGGGGATTAACAATGAGCAGTTCTTC. It yields the protein CASSESLGGINNEQFF.

The chain couples TRBV29-1 to TRBJ1-2; D gene ambiguous. V lost 1 base and J lost 6, with 6 bases in between. The germline gives CDR1 SQVTM, CDR2 ANQGSEA. CDR3 length: 11 amino acids. For the CDR3, the DNA is TGCAGCGTTGAAGCTTTGGATGGCTACACCTTC. It specifies CSVEALDGYTF.

The V call is TRBV19, the J call TRBJ1-3, with TRBD1 matching 10 bases. Germline V gives CDR1 LNHDA, CDR2 SQIVND (reference sequence). The CDR3 runs to 17 residues. V was clipped by 3 bases and J by 0 bases; unmatched bases: 5. The CDR3 spells CASSMGTGAFSGNTIYF. The DNA for the CDR3 is TGTGCCAGTAGTATGGGGACAGGGGCGTTCTCTGGAAACACCATATATTTT.

The V gene is TRBV7-6, the J gene TRBJ1-1; 8 bases agree with TRBD1. The CDR3 loop spans 13 amino acids. Germline-derived CDR1 and CDR2 are SGHVS and FNYEAQ. Unmatched junction bases numbered 3, after V lost 8 bases and J lost 1 base. The CDR3 region is CASSQGANTEAFF. In DNA form, the CDR3 reads TGTGCCAGCTCCCAGGGGGCGAACACTGAAGCTTTCTTT.

This clone was counted a few times. The chain uses TRBV30 and TRBJ2-1; the match to TRBD1 covers 10 bases. The CDR3 extends over 15 amino acids. In germline, CDR1 is GTSNPN, CDR2 SVGIG (reference sequence). V was pared by 4 bases and J by 1 base, with 4 bases of the junction left unmatched. The CDR3, as DNA: TGTGCCTGGACACCGGGACAGGGGTCCTACAATGAGCAGTTCTTC. Protein: CAWTPGQGSYNEQFF.

The rearrangement joins TRBV11-2 to TRBJ2-7; D is perhaps TRBD1 (6 bases). The germline gives CDR1 SGHAT, CDR2 FQNNGV. V gave up 2 bases and J gave up 0 bases, with 20 bases separating them. The CDR3 totals 18 residues. The CDR3 DNA is TGTGCCAGCAGCTTATCGAGAGGGTGGGGGCCCGCCTCCTACGAGCAGTACTTC. This gives the protein CASSLSRGWGPASYEQYF. The entire variable domain, with the rest obtained from reference TRBV11-2 and TRBJ2-7, is as follows: EAGVAQSPRYKIIEKRQSVAFWCNPISGHATLYWYQQILGQGPKLLIQFQNNGVVDDSQLPKDRFSAERLKGVDSTLKIQPAKLEDSAVYLCASSLSRGWGPASYEQYFGPGTRLTVT.

This chain joins TRBV6-4 and TRBJ2-2; D ambiguous. The CDR3 contains 13 residues. V shed 3 bases and J shed 5 bases, with 7 bases lying between them. Germline-derived CDR1 and CDR2 are MRHNA and SNTAGT. For the CDR3, the DNA is TGTGCCAGCAGTGAACAGCCTACCGGGGAGCTGTTTTTT. Encoded protein: CASSEQPTGELFF.

The gene calls are TRBV19 and TRBJ2-1; D is undetermined. Trimming took off 0 bases at V and 9 bases at J, with 9 bases between the two ends. The germline V gene has CDR1 LNHDA and CDR2 SQIVND (reference sequence). This CDR3 is built from 13 residues. CDR3 sequence reads: CASSIDNWVEQFF. The CDR3 DNA reads TGTGCCAGTAGTATAGATAATTGGGTTGAGCAGTTCTTC.